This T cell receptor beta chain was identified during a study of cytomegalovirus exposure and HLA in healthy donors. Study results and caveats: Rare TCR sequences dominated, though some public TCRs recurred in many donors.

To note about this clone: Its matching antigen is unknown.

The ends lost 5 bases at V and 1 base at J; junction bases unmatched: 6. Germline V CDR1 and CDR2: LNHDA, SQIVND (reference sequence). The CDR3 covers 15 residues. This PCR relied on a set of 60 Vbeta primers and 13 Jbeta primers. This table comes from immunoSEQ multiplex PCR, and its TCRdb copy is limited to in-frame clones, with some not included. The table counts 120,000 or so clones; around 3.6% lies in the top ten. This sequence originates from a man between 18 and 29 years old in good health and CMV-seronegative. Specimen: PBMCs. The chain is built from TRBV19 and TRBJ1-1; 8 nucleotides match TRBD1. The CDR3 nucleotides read TGTGCCAGTAGTCTCCGACAGGGGAGGAACACTGAAGCTTTCTTT. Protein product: CASSLRQGRNTEAFF.